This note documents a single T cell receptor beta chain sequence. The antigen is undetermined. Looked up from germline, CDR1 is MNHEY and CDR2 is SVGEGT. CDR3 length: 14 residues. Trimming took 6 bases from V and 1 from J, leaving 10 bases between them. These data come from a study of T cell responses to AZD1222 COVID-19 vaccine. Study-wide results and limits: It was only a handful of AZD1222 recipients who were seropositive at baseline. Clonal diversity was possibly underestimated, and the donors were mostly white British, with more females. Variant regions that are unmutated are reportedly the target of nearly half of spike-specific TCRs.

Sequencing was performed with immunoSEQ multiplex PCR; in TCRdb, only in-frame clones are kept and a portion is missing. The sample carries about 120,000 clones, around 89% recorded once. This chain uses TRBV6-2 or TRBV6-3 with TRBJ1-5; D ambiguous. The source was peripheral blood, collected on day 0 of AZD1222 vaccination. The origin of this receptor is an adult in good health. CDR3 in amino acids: CASSLTRSNQPQHF. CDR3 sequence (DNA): TGTGCCAGCAGCCTGACAAGAAGCAATCAGCCCCAGCATTTT.